This T cell receptor (beta chain) was captured in a study of shared clonotypes between healthy human individuals. Study-level background: The study drew on a couple of women and a few men aged 18 to 49 as donors. Study-level results: Donor scarcity curtailed the genetic and exposure-history diversity represented herein.

CDR1 SQVTM and CDR2 ANQGSEA come from the germline V gene. The CDR3 runs 12 residues. Comment on this clone: Its antigen remains unidentified. A junction end diverges from the germline sequence, so it may reflect a read error.

The run depth of the assay was deep. Ten immunoSEQ deep assay plates were used to sequence the DNA of unsorted PBMCs. Generated by immunoSEQ multiplex PCR, the TCRdb table keeps only in-frame clones and is missing some. This sample has about 490,000 clones, with less than 80% found just once. This chain links TRBV29-1 with TRBJ1-1; TRBD1 matches 9 bases. This clonotype was sampled from a woman in her thirties or forties in good health. Some clones in this sample may be carry-over from other donors' samples. Sequenced: PBMCs. The CDR3 loop reads CSAGTGNTEASF. The CDR3 DNA sequence: TGCAGCGCTGGGACAGGGAACACTGAAGCTTCCTTT.